What follows are 8 T cell receptor beta chains derived from one specimen sequenced in a study of shared clonotypes between healthy human individuals. Repertoires were generated with immunoSEQ multiplex PCR, while TCRdb's copy carries only in-frame clones and drops some. The sample has some 690,000 clones, 90% seen once. Specimen: memory CD8+ T cells from PBMCs. Subset of the sample: CD45RO+ cells pooled with CCR7-negative TemRA cells. These receptor sequences come from a man aged 18 to 35 in good health. Some clones in this sample may be carry-over from other donors' samples.

This chain uses TRBV2 with TRBJ1-4, with D hard to call. The V end lost 7 bases, the J end lost 8 bases, and 14 bases lay between the germline ends. Germline assignment: CDR1 SNHLY and CDR2 FYNNEI. The CDR3 sequence is 13 residues long. The chain's CDR3 is CASTTRLWEKLFF. For the CDR3, the DNA is TGTGCCAGCACCACACGGCTTTGGGAAAAACTGTTTTTT.

V and J are TRBV10-3 and TRBJ2-7, with 7 nucleotides matching TRBD2. The V and J ends lost 3 bases and 3 bases, in that order; junction bases with no gene match: 5. The germline gives CDR1 ENHRY, CDR2 SYGVKD. The CDR3 totals 14 residues. The CDR3 DNA follows: TGTGCCATCAGTGACCGGGACTACGACTACGAGCAGTACTTC. It encodes CAISDRDYDYEQYF.

This rearrangement joins TRBV4-1 to TRBJ2-1, with 10 bases matching TRBD1. From germline, CDR1 is MGHRA and CDR2 YSYEKL. The length of the CDR3 is 17 residues. J lost 8 bases, V lost 3 bases, and 13 bases had no gene match. The CDR3 loop reads CASSHLTGGPLRDEQFF. The CDR3 DNA sequence: TGCGCCAGCAGCCATCTGACAGGGGGCCCCCTTCGGGATGAGCAGTTCTTC.

This clone was seen a single time. The V call is TRBV6-1, the J call TRBJ2-5; D could derive from TRBD1 or TRBD2 (6 bases each). The CDR3 length is 14 residues. The germline CDR1 and CDR2 sequences are MNHNS and SASEGT. Trimming cost V 2 bases and J 1 base, with 8 bases left between them. In DNA, the CDR3 is TGTGCCAGCAGTGAATGGGGGGCCCAAGAGACCCAGTACTTC. It encodes CASSEWGAQETQYF.

The chain employs TRBV10-3 and TRBJ2-7, with 8 bases identical to TRBD2. CDR3 size: 14 residues. The J segment lost 5 bases and the V segment lost 7 bases, leaving 10 bases of the junction unmatched. The V gene's germline CDR1 is ENHRY and CDR2 SYGVKD. The CDR3 DNA sequence: TGTGCCATCACCATAGGACTAGCTTCAAACGAGCAGTACTTC. Amino acids: CAITIGLASNEQYF.

The rearrangement uses TRBV10-3 and TRBJ2-7, with TRBD1 matching over 11 bases. Germline lookup yields CDR1 ENHRY and CDR2 SYGVKD. CDR3 length: 15 residues. Germline trimming cut 3 bases from V and 5 bases from J; bases unmatched to any gene: 6. As DNA, the CDR3 is TGTGCCATCAGTGATCCTGGACAGGGGGCAAACGAGCAGTACTTC. Protein product: CAISDPGQGANEQYF.

V usage is TRBV4-2 and J usage is TRBJ2-5; D gene ambiguous. CDR3 length: 15 residues. V gave up 0 bases and J gave up 4 bases, with 12 bases separating them. CDR1 and CDR2 (germline): LGHNA, YNFKEQ. The CDR3 DNA is TGTGCCAGCAGCCAAGAGAGTTCCTTTTCAGAGACCCAGTACTTC. Translated: CASSQESSFSETQYF.

The chain carries TRBV6-5 and TRBJ2-1; TRBD2 matches at 7 bases. CDR3 length: 16 amino acids. Germline V lookup: CDR1 MNHEY, CDR2 SVGAGI. With 4 bases clipped from V and 5 bases from J, the junction kept 11 bases outside the gene matches. CDR3 coding DNA: TGTGCCAGCAGTTCCTTTCGGCGGGAGCTCGACAATGAGCAGTTCTTC. It is translated as CASSSFRRELDNEQFF.